This entry features one T cell receptor (beta chain) sequence. The data were obtained in a study of blood T cells in healthy people across ages. Overall study context: Per two T cells, template switching captured roughly one barcoded beta molecule.

CDR1 is LGHNA and CDR2 is YNFKEQ in the germline V gene. The V end was cut by 2 bases, the J end by 1 base, with 11 bases between. The CDR3 is 15 residues long. A second PCR, run for 7 to 11 cycles, used a sample-barcoded 5' primer plus a J-beta primer mix. The template-switch adaptor, which had 12 random nucleotides, put a tag on each cDNA molecule. Each CDR3 protein is one row after TCRdb ran MiXCR on the 5' RACE reads. The sample lists about 830,000 distinct CDR3 sequences, about 59% occurring once. Each individual donor underwent a draw of approximately 9.6 milliliters of peripheral blood. In each sample, at least 6 million PBMCs were isolated.

The chain carries TRBV4-2 and TRBJ1-1; possible D gene TRBD1, 6 bases. This receptor was identified in a man younger than 45 in good health. Sequencing input: blood. The CDR3 loop reads CASSQQGHTNTEAFF. For the CDR3, the DNA is TGTGCCAGCAGCCAACAGGGACATACGAACACTGAAGCTTTCTTT.